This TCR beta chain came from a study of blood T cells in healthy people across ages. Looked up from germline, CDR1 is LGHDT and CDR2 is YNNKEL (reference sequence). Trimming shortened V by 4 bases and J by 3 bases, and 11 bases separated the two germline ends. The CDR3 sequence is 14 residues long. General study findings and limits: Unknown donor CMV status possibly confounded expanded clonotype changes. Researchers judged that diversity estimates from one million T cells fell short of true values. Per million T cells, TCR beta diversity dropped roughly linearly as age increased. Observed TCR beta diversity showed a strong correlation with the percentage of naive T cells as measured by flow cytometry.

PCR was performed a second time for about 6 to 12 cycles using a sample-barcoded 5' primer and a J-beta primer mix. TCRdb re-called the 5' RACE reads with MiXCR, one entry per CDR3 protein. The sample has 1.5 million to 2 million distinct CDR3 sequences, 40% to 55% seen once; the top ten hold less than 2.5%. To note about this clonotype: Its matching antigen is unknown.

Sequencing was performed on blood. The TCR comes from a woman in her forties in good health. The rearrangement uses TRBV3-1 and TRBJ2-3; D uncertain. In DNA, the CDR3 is TGTGCCAGCAGCCCTGTGTCCCTGACAGATACGCAGTATTTT. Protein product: CASSPVSLTDTQYF.